The 8 T cell receptor beta chains reported below all come from one sample, sequenced in a study of neoadjuvant anti-PD-1 for oral cavity cancer (dated by TCRdb to the early 2020s). The library was obtained by the immunoSEQ multiplex PCR assay. Not all clones reach the TCRdb copy of this immuneACCESS table, which keeps in-frame sequences only. Checked studies attribute under half of the gap to unresolved V genes and leave the rest unexplained. Recorded for this sample are tens of thousands of clones; about 90% of them occurred a single time. The top ten hold roughly 3% of the sample. The time point tag for this specimen amounts to: after neoadjuvant nivolumab, at surgical resection. The sequences come from PBMCs, collected after nivolumab (anti-PD-1) treatment. The receptors derive from a person aged 35-79 years with oral cavity squamous cell carcinoma.

V is TRBV5-4 and J is TRBJ1-5; D not resolved. V was trimmed by 4 bases and J by 4 bases, leaving 9 bases between them. The germline V gene has CDR1 SGHNT and CDR2 YYREEE (reference sequence). The CDR3 runs to 13 residues. The CDR3 protein is CASSLEVNQPQHF. CDR3 DNA: TGTGCCAGCAGCCTCGAGGTAAATCAGCCCCAGCATTTT.

The rearrangement uses TRBV5-6 and TRBJ1-1; D is perhaps TRBD1 (6 bases). Per germline, CDR1 SGHDT and CDR2 YYEEEE. Trimming shortened V by 2 bases and J by 7 bases, and 21 bases separated the two germline ends. CDR3 length: 16 amino acids. CDR3 loop: CASSFRPQGIGHEAFF. CDR3 in DNA: TGTGCCAGCAGCTTTCGCCCCCAGGGGATTGGACATGAAGCTTTCTTT.

V and J are TRBV28 and TRBJ1-2, with D unresolved. The V and J ends lost 5 bases and 3 bases respectively, with 4 bases between them. Per germline, CDR1 MDHEN and CDR2 SYDVKM. CDR3 length: 11 residues. CDR3 residues: CASSRDYGYTF. CDR3 bases: TGTGCCAGCAGTCGGGACTATGGCTACACCTTC.

This clone was picked up a small number of times. The J gene is TRBJ1-2, the V gene TRBV13; 10 bases fit TRBD1. Germline CDR1 PRHDT, CDR2 FYEKMQ (reference sequence). Trimming cost V 0 bases and J 8 bases; bases outside gene matches: 9. This CDR3 has 16 amino acids. This CDR3 reads CASSLGPTGGAGGYTF. CDR3 in DNA: TGTGCCAGCAGCTTAGGCCCGACAGGGGGCGCGGGAGGCTACACCTTC.

The rearrangement uses TRBV5-6 and TRBJ2-6; 7 nucleotides match TRBD2. In germline, CDR1 is SGHDT, CDR2 YYEEEE. The J segment lost 1 base and the V segment lost 4 bases, leaving 5 bases of the junction unmatched. The CDR3 runs to 16 residues. In DNA, the CDR3 is TGTGCCAGCAGCCCTGGGAGGGGATCTGGGGCCAACGTCCTGACTTTC. Translating gives CASSPGRGSGANVLTF. Full variable domain (outside the CDR3, taken from reference TRBV5-6 and TRBJ2-6): DAGVTQSPTHLIKTRGQQVTLRCSPKSGHDTVSWYQQALGQGPQFIFQYYEEEERQRGNFPDRFSGHQFPNYSSELNVNALLLGDSALYLCASSPGRGSGANVLTFGAGSRLTVL.

The sample holds one count of this clone. This sequence joins TRBV5-8 and TRBJ2-7; possible D gene TRBD1, 6 bases. Germline V gives CDR1 SGHTS, CDR2 YDEGEE. The CDR3 is made up of 13 amino acids. The V end was cut by 3 bases, the J end by 2 bases, with 9 bases between. The CDR3 nucleotides are TGTGCCAGCAGCTCCCCAGGGGCCTACGAGCAGTACTTC. It translates to CASSSPGAYEQYF.

The chain is built from TRBV28 and TRBJ2-7, with 8 bases lining up with TRBD1. The germline gives CDR1 MDHEN, CDR2 SYDVKM. V shed 5 bases, J shed 5 bases, and the junction held 8 bases outside the gene matches. The CDR3 runs to 14 residues. CDR3 sequence: CASSDGQGGHEQYF. The CDR3 nucleotides read TGTGCCAGCAGTGACGGACAGGGTGGCCACGAGCAGTACTTC. The full variable domain, in which reference TRBV28 and TRBJ2-7 provide the parts outside the CDR3, is DVKVTQSSRYLVKRTGEKVFLECVQDMDHENMFWYRQDPGLGLRLIYFSYDVKMKEKGDIPEGYSVSREKKERFSLILESASTNQTSMYLCASSDGQGGHEQYFGPGTRLTVT.

V and J are TRBV25-1 and TRBJ2-7; maybe TRBD1 (5 bases). V was trimmed by 4 bases and J by 4 bases, leaving 8 bases between them. From germline, CDR1 is MGHDK and CDR2 SYGVNS. The CDR3 sequence is 12 residues long. Here the CDR3 DNA reads TGTGCCAGCAGTGGACAGTTATACGAGCAGTACTTC. As protein: CASSGQLYEQYF.